This TCR beta chain came from a study of cytomegalovirus exposure and HLA in healthy donors. Study-wide points: Later on, analysis showed that most CMV-associated TCR beta chains appeared to be HLA-restricted. There were several of the most significant clusters that appeared linked to common viral pathogens in a later analysis.

The J segment lost 0 bases and the V segment lost 6 bases, leaving 7 bases of the junction unmatched. CDR3 length: 15 amino acids. Germline V gene lookup returns CDR1 SNHLY and CDR2 FYNNEI. It was with 60 Vbeta and 13 Jbeta primers that the PCR ran. Per the authors' pipeline: As a later analysis found, there were about 80 million unique TCR beta chains, of which some 10 million were shared. Repertoires were generated with immunoSEQ multiplex PCR, while TCRdb's copy carries only in-frame clones and drops some. V, J and clone size derive from that table, while D and trimming were established from the DNA sequence. Among about 250,000 clones listed, more than 55% were seen once. As to this clone: Its antigen is unknown.

The genes are TRBV2 and TRBJ2-7; 8 nucleotides match TRBD1. Sequencing input: PBMCs. The receptor's source is a female donor in good health and CMV-seronegative. For the CDR3, the DNA is TGTGCCAGCAGAGTCCGACAGGGGAGCTCCTACGAGCAGTACTTC. It yields the protein CASRVRQGSSYEQYF.